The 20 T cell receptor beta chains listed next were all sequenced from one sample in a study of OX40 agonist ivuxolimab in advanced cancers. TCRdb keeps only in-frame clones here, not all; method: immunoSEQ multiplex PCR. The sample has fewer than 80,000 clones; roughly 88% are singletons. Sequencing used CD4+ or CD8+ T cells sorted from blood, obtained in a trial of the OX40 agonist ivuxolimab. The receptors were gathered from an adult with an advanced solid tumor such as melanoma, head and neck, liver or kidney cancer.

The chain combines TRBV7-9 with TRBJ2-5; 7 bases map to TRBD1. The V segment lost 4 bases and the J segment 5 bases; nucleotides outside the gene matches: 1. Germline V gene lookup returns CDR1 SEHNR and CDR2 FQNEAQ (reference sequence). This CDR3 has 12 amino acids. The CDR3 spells CASSYRGETQYF. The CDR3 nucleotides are TGTGCCAGCAGCTACAGGGGCGAGACCCAGTACTTC.

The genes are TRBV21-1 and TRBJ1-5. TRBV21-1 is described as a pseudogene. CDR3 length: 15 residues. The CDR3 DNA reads TGTGCCAGCAGCAAGCCGGGGTGGGGCAATCAGCCCCAGCATTTT. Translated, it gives CASSKPGWGNQPQHF.

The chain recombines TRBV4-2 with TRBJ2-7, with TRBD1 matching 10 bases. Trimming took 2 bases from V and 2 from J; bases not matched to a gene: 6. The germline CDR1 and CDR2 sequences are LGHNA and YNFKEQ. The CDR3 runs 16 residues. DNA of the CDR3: TGTGCCAGCAGCCAATTAGGGACAGGGGCACCCTACGAGCAGTACTTC. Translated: CASSQLGTGAPYEQYF.

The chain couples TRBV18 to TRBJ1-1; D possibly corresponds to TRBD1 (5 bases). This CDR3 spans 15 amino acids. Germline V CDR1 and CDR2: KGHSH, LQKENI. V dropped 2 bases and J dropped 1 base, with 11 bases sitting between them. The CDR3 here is CASSPRGNKNTEAFF. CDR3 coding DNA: TGTGCCAGCTCACCAAGGGGCAACAAGAACACTGAAGCTTTCTTT. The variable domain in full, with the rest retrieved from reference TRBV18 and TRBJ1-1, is NAGVMQNPRHLVRRRGQEARLRCSPMKGHSHVYWYRQLPEEGLKFMVYLQKENIIDESGMPKERFSAEFPKEGPSILRIQQVVRGDSAAYFCASSPRGNKNTEAFFGQGTRLTVV.

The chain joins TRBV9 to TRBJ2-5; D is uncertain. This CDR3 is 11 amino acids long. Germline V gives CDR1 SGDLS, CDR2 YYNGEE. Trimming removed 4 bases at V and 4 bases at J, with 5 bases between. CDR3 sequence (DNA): TGTGCCAGCAGCTTCAGAGAGACCCAGTACTTC. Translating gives CASSFRETQYF.

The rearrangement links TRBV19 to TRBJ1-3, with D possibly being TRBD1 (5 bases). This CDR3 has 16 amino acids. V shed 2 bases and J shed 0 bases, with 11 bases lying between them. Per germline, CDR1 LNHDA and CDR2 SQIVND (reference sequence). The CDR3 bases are TGTGCCAGTAGTATAAATCCGGACAACTCTGGAAACACCATATATTTT. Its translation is CASSINPDNSGNTIYF.

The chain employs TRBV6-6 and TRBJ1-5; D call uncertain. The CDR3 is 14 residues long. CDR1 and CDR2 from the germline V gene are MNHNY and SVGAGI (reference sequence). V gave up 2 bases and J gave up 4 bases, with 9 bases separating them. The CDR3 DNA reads TGTGCCAGCAGTTACGTCGGGGAAAATCAGCCCCAGCATTTT. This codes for CASSYVGENQPQHF.

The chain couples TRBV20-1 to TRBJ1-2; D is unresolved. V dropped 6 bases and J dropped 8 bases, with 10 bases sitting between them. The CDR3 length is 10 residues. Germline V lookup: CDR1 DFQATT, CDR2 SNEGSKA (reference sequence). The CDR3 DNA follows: TGCAGTGCCCGGGAGGACGGCTACACCTTC. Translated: CSAREDGYTF.

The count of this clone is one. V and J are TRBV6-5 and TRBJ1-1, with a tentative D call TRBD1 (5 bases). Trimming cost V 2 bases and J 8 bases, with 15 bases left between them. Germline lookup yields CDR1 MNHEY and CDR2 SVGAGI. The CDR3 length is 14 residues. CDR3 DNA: TGTGCCAGCAGTTACACAGCAGGCGGGGCAGAAGCTTTCTTT. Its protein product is CASSYTAGGAEAFF.

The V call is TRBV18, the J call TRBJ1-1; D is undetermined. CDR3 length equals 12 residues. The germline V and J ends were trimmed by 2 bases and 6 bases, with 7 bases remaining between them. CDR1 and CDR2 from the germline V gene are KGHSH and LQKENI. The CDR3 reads CASSPGLAEAFF. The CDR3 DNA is TGTGCCAGCTCACCAGGTCTGGCTGAAGCTTTCTTT. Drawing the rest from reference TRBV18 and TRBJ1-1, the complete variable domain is NAGVMQNPRHLVRRRGQEARLRCSPMKGHSHVYWYRQLPEEGLKFMVYLQKENIIDESGMPKERFSAEFPKEGPSILRIQQVVRGDSAAYFCASSPGLAEAFFGQGTRLTVV.

The DNA for the CDR3 is TGCGCCAGCAGCTTGGAAGGGGTAATGATCACTGAAGCTTTCTTT. Amino acid sequence: CASSLEGVMITEAFF. V gene TRBV5-1 combines with J gene TRBJ1-1; tentative D call: TRBD1 (5 bases). This CDR3 is built from 15 residues. Germline V gives CDR1 SGHRS, CDR2 YFSETQ. Between the trimmed V and J ends, which lost 0 bases and 4 bases, there was a span of 13 bases. Full variable domain (outside the CDR3, taken from reference TRBV5-1 and TRBJ1-1): KAGVTQTPRYLIKTRGQQVTLSCSPISGHRSVSWYQQTPGQGLQFLFEYFSETQRNKGNFPGRFSGRQFSNSRSEMNVSTLELGDSALYLCASSLEGVMITEAFFGQGTRLTVV.

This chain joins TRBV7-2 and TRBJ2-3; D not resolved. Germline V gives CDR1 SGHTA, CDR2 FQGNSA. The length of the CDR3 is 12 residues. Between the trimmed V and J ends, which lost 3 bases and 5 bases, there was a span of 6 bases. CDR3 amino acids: CASSFIEDTQYF. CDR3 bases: TGTGCCAGCAGCTTTATAGAAGATACGCAGTATTTT.

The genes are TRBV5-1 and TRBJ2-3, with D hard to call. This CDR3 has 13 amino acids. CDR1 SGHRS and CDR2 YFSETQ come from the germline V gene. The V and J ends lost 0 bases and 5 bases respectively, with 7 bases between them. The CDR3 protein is CASSLEFGDTQYF. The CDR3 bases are TGCGCCAGCAGCTTGGAATTCGGAGATACGCAGTATTTT.

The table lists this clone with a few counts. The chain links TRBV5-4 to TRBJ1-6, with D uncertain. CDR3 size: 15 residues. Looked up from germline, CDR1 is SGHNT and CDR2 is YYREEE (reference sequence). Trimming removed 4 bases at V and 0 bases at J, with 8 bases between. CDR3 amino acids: CASSQGFSYNSPLHF. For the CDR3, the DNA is TGTGCCAGCAGCCAAGGTTTCTCCTATAATTCACCCCTCCACTTT.

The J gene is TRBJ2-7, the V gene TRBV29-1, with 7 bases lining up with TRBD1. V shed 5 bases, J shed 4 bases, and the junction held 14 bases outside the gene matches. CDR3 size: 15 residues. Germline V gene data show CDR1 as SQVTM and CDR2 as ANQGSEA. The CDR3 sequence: CSVSALHRGRYEQYF. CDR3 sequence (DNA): TGCAGCGTTTCCGCCCTCCACAGGGGCCGGTACGAGCAGTACTTC.

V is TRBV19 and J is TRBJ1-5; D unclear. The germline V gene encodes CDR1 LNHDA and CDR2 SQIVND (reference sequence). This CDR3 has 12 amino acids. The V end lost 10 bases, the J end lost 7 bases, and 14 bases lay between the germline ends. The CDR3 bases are TGTGCCACCACCGATCGTGGACAGCCCCAGCATTTT. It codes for CATTDRGQPQHF.

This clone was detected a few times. The CDR3 nucleotides read TGTGCCATCCCCAGGGGCGGCAACACTGAAGCTTTCTTT. It yields the protein CAIPRGGNTEAFF. The V gene is TRBV2, the J gene TRBJ1-1, with D possibly matching TRBD1 (6 bases). Germline loops: CDR1 SNHLY, CDR2 FYNNEI. The ends were cut back, 10 bases at V and 2 bases at J, with 14 bases in the middle. The CDR3 has 13 amino acids.

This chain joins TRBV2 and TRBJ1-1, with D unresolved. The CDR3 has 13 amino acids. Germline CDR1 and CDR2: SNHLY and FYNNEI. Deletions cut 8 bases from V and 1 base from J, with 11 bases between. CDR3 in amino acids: CASLGLQNTEAFF. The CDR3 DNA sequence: TGTGCCAGCCTTGGACTGCAGAACACTGAAGCTTTCTTT.

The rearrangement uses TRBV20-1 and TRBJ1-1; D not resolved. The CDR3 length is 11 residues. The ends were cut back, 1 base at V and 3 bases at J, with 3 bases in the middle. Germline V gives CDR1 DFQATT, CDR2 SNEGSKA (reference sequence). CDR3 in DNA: TGCAGTGCTAGAGGATACACTGAAGCTTTCTTT. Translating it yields CSARGYTEAFF.

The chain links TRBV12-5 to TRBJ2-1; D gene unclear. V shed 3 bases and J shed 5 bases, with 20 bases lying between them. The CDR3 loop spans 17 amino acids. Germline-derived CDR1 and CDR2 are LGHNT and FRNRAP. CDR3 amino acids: CASGFILSEPRDNEQFF. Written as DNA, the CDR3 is TGTGCTAGTGGTTTCATCTTAAGTGAGCCAAGGGACAATGAGCAGTTCTTC.